This TCR beta chain was sequenced in a study of blood T cell repertoires in COVID-19. The CDR3 extends over 17 amino acids. Germline CDR1 and CDR2: SGHNT and YENEEA. The ends lost 5 bases at V and 3 bases at J; junction bases unmatched: 11. Clones were sequenced by immunoSEQ multiplex PCR, and TCRdb holds only the in-frame ones, with some missing. Seen here are about 290,000 clones, around nine tenths observed once, and the top ten hold roughly 11%. The specimen sequenced was peripheral blood. This receptor was identified in a woman younger than 45 with COVID-19, enrolled during active disease. The chain uses TRBV11-3 and TRBJ1-1; 11 bases are a match to TRBD1. CDR3 sequence: CASSPGTGGPGDTEAFF. The DNA for the CDR3 is TGTGCCAGCAGCCCGGGGACAGGGGGGCCGGGCGACACTGAAGCTTTCTTT.